These 26 T cell receptor beta chains were sequenced from one sample in a study of beta chain features in type 1 diabetes (dated by TCRdb to 2017 to 2018). The library relied on the immunoSEQ multiplex PCR assay. All of the isolated RNA was reverse transcribed with the High Capacity cDNA Reverse Transcription Kit, so expressed TCRB transcripts were sequenced. TCRdb carries this immuneACCESS record with in-frame sequences only. Its versions omit some clonotypes, under half of them owing to an unresolved V gene in the studies checked, with the rest unexplained. Recorded for this sample are about 320,000 clones; approximately 14% of them occurred a single time. The ten largest make up over 5.5% of the sample. Source material: central memory CD4+ T cells from blood. The source of these receptors is a man in his thirties or forties in good health.

The V gene is TRBV19, the J gene TRBJ1-1, with TRBD1 matching over 10 bases. The germline V gene has CDR1 LNHDA and CDR2 SQIVND (reference sequence). The CDR3 totals 16 residues. With V trimmed by 5 bases and J by 7 bases, 13 bases remained unmatched. CDR3 sequence reads: CASSFLPGTGDVEAFF. The CDR3 DNA reads TGTGCCAGTAGTTTCCTCCCCGGGACAGGGGACGTTGAAGCTTTCTTT.

This clone occurred a few times. The chain combines TRBV5-1 with TRBJ2-7; TRBD1 is a possible D gene (6 bases). V shed 2 bases and J shed 4 bases, with 10 bases lying between them. Germline V CDR1 and CDR2: SGHRS, YFSETQ. The CDR3 is 13 amino acids. CDR3 residues: CASSLPGVYEQYF. CDR3 nucleotides: TGCGCCAGCAGCTTACCAGGGGTATACGAGCAGTACTTC.

The V call is TRBV7-2, the J call TRBJ2-5, with a possible D match to TRBD2 (6 bases). CDR3 length: 14 amino acids. Germline loops: CDR1 SGHTA, CDR2 FQGNSA. V lost 3 bases and J 5 bases, leaving 13 bases between the germline ends. The CDR3 nucleotides read TGTGCCAGCAGCTTTCTAGCGCGCGGGGAGACCCAGTACTTC. This sequence encodes CASSFLARGETQYF.

This clone came up a few times. The chain links TRBV4-3 to TRBJ1-4; D is unclear. Trimming pared 2 bases from V and 8 bases from J, leaving 15 bases between. The CDR3 consists of 15 residues. The germline gives CDR1 LGHNA, CDR2 YSLEER. CDR3 in DNA: TGCGCCAGCAGCCAAAAGGAGGGCGCGGGAGAAAAACTGTTTTTT. This encodes CASSQKEGAGEKLFF.

The chain recombines TRBV5-6 with TRBJ1-5, with D perhaps matching TRBD1 (6 bases). The CDR3 length is 16 residues. The V gene's germline CDR1 is SGHDT and CDR2 YYEEEE. The V end lost 4 bases, the J end lost 4 bases, and 18 bases lay between the germline ends. The CDR3 region is CASSPLNREENQPQHF. The CDR3 nucleotides read TGTGCCAGCAGCCCCTTGAACAGGGAAGAGAATCAGCCCCAGCATTTT.

This clone was counted between two and nine times. The chain couples TRBV18 to TRBJ2-3; the D call may be TRBD1 or TRBD2 (5 bases each). Germline CDR1 is KGHSH and CDR2 is LQKENI. V dropped 3 bases and J dropped 3 bases, with 13 bases sitting between them. This CDR3 is built from 15 residues. CDR3 residues: CASSPRGVGTDTQYF. Here the CDR3 DNA reads TGTGCCAGCTCACCGAGGGGAGTGGGTACAGATACGCAGTATTTT.

The chain couples TRBV25-1 to TRBJ2-1; D is undetermined. CDR1 and CDR2 from the germline V gene are MGHDK and SYGVNS. With 3 bases removed from V and 8 bases from J, the gap between germline ends came to 8 bases. The length of the CDR3 is 12 residues. This chain's CDR3 is CASSDPRYEQFF. For the CDR3, the DNA is TGTGCCAGCAGTGATCCGCGGTATGAGCAGTTCTTC.

This clone was observed a few times. The V gene is TRBV18, the J gene TRBJ2-7; 9 bases are a match to TRBD1. There are 16 residues in the CDR3. Germline loops: CDR1 KGHSH, CDR2 LQKENI. The V segment lost 6 bases and the J segment 3 bases; nucleotides outside the gene matches: 12. The CDR3 sequence: CASSPTGGFSLYEQYF. Written as DNA, the CDR3 is TGTGCCAGCTCCCCAACAGGGGGCTTTTCTCTCTACGAGCAGTACTTC.

The V gene is TRBV15, the J gene TRBJ1-2, with no clear D. Germline V gene lookup returns CDR1 LNHNV and CDR2 YYDKDF (reference sequence). The CDR3 covers 13 residues. Between the trimmed V and J ends, which lost 1 base and 6 bases, there was a span of 9 bases. The chain's CDR3 is CATSRAQGDGYTF. The DNA of the CDR3 is TGTGCCACCAGCAGAGCCCAAGGTGATGGCTACACCTTC.

CDR3 DNA: TGTGCCAGCAGGATGGGACGGATTAATGAAAAACTGTTTTTT. It encodes CASRMGRINEKLFF. The chain links TRBV6-5 to TRBJ1-4, with a weak D call TRBD1 (5 bases). This CDR3 has 14 amino acids. The V end was cut by 6 bases, the J end by 4 bases, with 12 bases between. CDR1 is MNHEY and CDR2 is SVGAGI in the germline V gene.

This chain uses TRBV6-1 with TRBJ2-1; D is unclear. Per germline, CDR1 MNHNS and CDR2 SASEGT. This CDR3 is 14 amino acids long. The V end lost 6 bases, the J end lost 5 bases, and 14 bases lay between the germline ends. The CDR3 region has the DNA TGTGCCAGCAGCGGTATACTTCCGGACAATGAGCAGTTCTTC. This gives the protein CASSGILPDNEQFF.

This clone was seen only a few times. An end of the junction does not agree with germline; a read error may underlie this. V and J are TRBV20-1 and TRBJ2-7; D possibly corresponds to TRBD1 (5 bases). Germline V gives CDR1 DFQATT, CDR2 SNEGSKA (reference sequence). The CDR3 is 8 amino acids. The CDR3 DNA reads TGCAGTGCGGACACCGGAGACTTC. Its translation is CSADTGDF.

The rearrangement links TRBV6-6 to TRBJ2-5; D not resolved. From germline, CDR1 is MNHNY and CDR2 SVGAGI (reference sequence). V was cut by 10 bases and J by 1 base, with 1 base left in between. This CDR3 has 9 residues. As DNA, the CDR3 is TGTGCCATCCAAGAGACCCAGTACTTC. Its translation: CAIQETQYF.

This clone showed up just a few times. The gene calls are TRBV4-3 and TRBJ1-5, with D maybe TRBD1 (5 bases). The CDR3 runs 13 residues. Germline V gene lookup returns CDR1 LGHNA and CDR2 YSLEER. The ends were cut back, 0 bases at V and 10 bases at J, with 10 bases in the middle. CDR3 nucleotide sequence: TGCGCCAGCAGCCAAGACAGGGAATCACCCCAGCATTTT. Residues: CASSQDRESPQHF.

This clone has ten or more counts. J is TRBJ2-3 and V is TRBV19, with 8 bases matching TRBD2. This CDR3 is built from 13 residues. The germline gives CDR1 LNHDA, CDR2 SQIVND (reference sequence). V lost 8 bases to trimming and J lost 4 bases; unmatched junction nucleotides: 5. CDR3 DNA sequence: TGTGCCAGTCGGGGGGGCCCAGCAGATACGCAGTATTTT. Translating it yields CASRGGPADTQYF.

This clone showed up just a few times. V gene TRBV11-3 combines with J gene TRBJ1-2; 7 bases match TRBD1. The CDR3 is made up of 16 amino acids. V trimming: 4 bases; J trimming: 2 bases; junction bases outside the gene matches: 10. CDR1 and CDR2 (germline): SGHNT, YENEEA. Here the CDR3 reads CASSYSSGQMNYGYTF. In nucleotides, the CDR3 is TGTGCCAGCAGCTATTCCTCGGGACAGATGAACTATGGCTACACCTTC.

The chain links TRBV6-1 to TRBJ1-2; TRBD1 might be the D (6 bases). Germline V gives CDR1 MNHNS, CDR2 SASEGT. The length of the CDR3 is 14 residues. V lost 5 bases to trimming and J lost 7 bases, with 17 bases between them. The CDR3 DNA reads as TGTGCCAGCAGTCTCGCGCGGGACAACCTTGGCTACACCTTC. Translating gives CASSLARDNLGYTF.

The rearrangement joins TRBV2 to TRBJ2-3; D is unresolved. The CDR3 loop spans 12 amino acids. Trimming pared 8 bases from V and 6 bases from J, leaving 12 bases between. Germline V gene lookup returns CDR1 SNHLY and CDR2 FYNNEI. CDR3 in amino acids: CASEALRDTQYF. In DNA, the CDR3 is TGTGCCAGCGAGGCCCTGAGGGATACGCAGTATTTT.

A few counts support this clone. The rearrangement uses TRBV7-9 and TRBJ2-3; D gene unclear. The ends were cut back, 2 bases at V and 10 bases at J, with 13 bases in the middle. The CDR3 consists of 13 residues. Germline V gives CDR1 SEHNR, CDR2 FQNEAQ (reference sequence). The CDR3 loop is CASSLSLDSSQYF. Written as DNA, the CDR3 is TGTGCCAGCAGCTTAAGTCTTGACTCTTCGCAGTATTTT.

This clone was seen a few times. V and J are TRBV7-3 and TRBJ2-1; 10 bases match TRBD1. The length of the CDR3 is 15 residues. Germline V CDR1 and CDR2: SGHTA, FQGTGA. Trimming cost V 5 bases and J 7 bases; bases outside gene matches: 8. The CDR3 sequence is CASSPTRQGANEQFF. DNA for the CDR3: TGTGCCAGCAGCCCCACGAGACAGGGGGCAAATGAGCAGTTCTTC.

This clone appeared a few times. This chain links TRBV6-1 with TRBJ2-6; 11 bases match TRBD1. J was trimmed by 2 bases and V by 2 bases; bases with no gene match: 5. Germline V gene lookup returns CDR1 MNHNS and CDR2 SASEGT. The CDR3 consists of 18 residues. The CDR3, as DNA: TGTGCCAGCAGTGAAAAAGGACAGGGGGCGCCTGGGGCCAACGTCCTGACTTTC. It is translated as CASSEKGQGAPGANVLTF.

This clone was picked up a small number of times. The rearrangement links TRBV11-3 to TRBJ2-2; no clear D gene. V dropped 1 base and J dropped 1 base, with 10 bases sitting between them. In germline, CDR1 is SGHNT, CDR2 YENEEA. This CDR3 has 16 amino acids. The CDR3 here is CASSLGRARNTGELFF. The CDR3 DNA is TGTGCCAGCAGCTTAGGTCGAGCGCGGAACACCGGGGAGCTGTTTTTT. Using reference TRBV11-3 and TRBJ2-2 for the parts outside the CDR3, the full variable domain is EAGVVQSPRYKIIEKKQPVAFWCNPISGHNTLYWYLQNLGQGPELLIRYENEEAVDDSQLPKDRFSAERLKGVDSTLKIQPAELGDSAVYLCASSLGRARNTGELFFGEGSRLTVL.

This clone has more than one count but fewer than ten. V and J are TRBV6-5 and TRBJ1-1; D is possibly TRBD1 (5 bases). This CDR3 spans 14 amino acids. Per germline, CDR1 MNHEY and CDR2 SVGAGI. Trimming stripped 5 bases from V and 6 bases from J, with 16 bases between. The CDR3 DNA reads TGTGCCAGCAGTCGGGGGTTTGAGTTGGCTGAAGCTTTCTTT. Protein: CASSRGFELAEAFF.

V usage is TRBV28 and J usage is TRBJ2-7, with D possibly being TRBD2 (6 bases). Germline assignment: CDR1 MDHEN and CDR2 SYDVKM. This CDR3 is built from 13 residues. The V end was cut by 4 bases, the J end by 5 bases, with 12 bases between. CDR3 protein: CASSSWGVHEQYF. As DNA, the CDR3 is TGTGCCAGCAGTTCTTGGGGGGTGCACGAGCAGTACTTC.

The CDR3 sequence: CASSSKTGGSGANVLTF. CDR3 DNA sequence: TGTGCCAGCAGCTCCAAGACCGGGGGCTCTGGGGCCAACGTCCTGACTTTC. The chain combines TRBV13 with TRBJ2-6, with D possibly being TRBD2 (6 bases). Looked up from germline, CDR1 is PRHDT and CDR2 is FYEKMQ (reference sequence). The CDR3 spans 17 residues. The V end was cut by 4 bases, the J end by 0 bases, with 13 bases between. Based on the CDR3 plus reference TRBV13 and TRBJ2-6, the full variable domain is AAGVIQSPRHLIKEKRETATLKCYPIPRHDTVYWYQQGPGQDPQFLISFYEKMQSDKGSIPDRFSAQQFSDYHSELNMSSLELGDSALYFCASSSKTGGSGANVLTFGAGSRLTVL.

This clone was counted a few times. The gene calls are TRBV18 and TRBJ1-2; D gene uncertain. Per germline, CDR1 KGHSH and CDR2 LQKENI. The CDR3 loop spans 15 amino acids. Trimming shortened V by 3 bases and J by 9 bases, and 20 bases separated the two germline ends. CDR3 DNA sequence: TGTGCCAGCTCACCCCCCGACCCACGCGGTTGGAGCTACACCTTC. It yields the protein CASSPPDPRGWSYTF.